This note documents a single T cell receptor beta chain sequence. This sample was taken from a study of blood T cell repertoires in COVID-19. Whole-study context: PBMCs, B-cell-depleted T cells, or T cells were the source of the cDNA or gDNA that made up the material.

The V segment lost 6 bases and the J segment 5 bases; nucleotides outside the gene matches: 12. The germline V gene encodes CDR1 MNHEY and CDR2 SMNVEV (reference sequence). The length of the CDR3 is 15 residues. Clones were sequenced by immunoSEQ multiplex PCR, and TCRdb holds only the in-frame ones, with some missing. The sample holds 150,000 to 200,000 clones, almost 80% seen once. Those enrolled, adults aged roughly 18 to 100 years, came from 24 US areas. Membership in each cohort depended on participant-reported clinical history. This sequence was found in a woman aged 45-60 years who had recovered from COVID-19. The specimen was PBMCs or T cells enriched from blood (not recorded which). The rearrangement joins TRBV27 to TRBJ1-1; 7 bases match TRBD1. DNA of the CDR3: TGTGCCAGCAGGCCCCAGGGGGACCGGCGAACTGAAGCTTTCTTT. Translating gives CASRPQGDRRTEAFF.